These 12 T cell receptor beta chains share one sample of origin, sequenced in a study of OX40 agonist ivuxolimab in advanced cancers. Profiling relied on immunoSEQ multiplex PCR, and the TCRdb table lists in-frame clones only, not all of them. The sample carries 70,000 to 80,000 clones, roughly 87% recorded once. The source material was CD4+ or CD8+ T cells sorted from blood, sampled in a trial of the OX40 agonist ivuxolimab. These receptors were taken from an adult with an advanced solid tumor such as melanoma, head and neck, liver or kidney cancer.

The chain combines TRBV5-4 with TRBJ2-7; 9 nucleotides line up with TRBD2. In germline, CDR1 is SGHNT, CDR2 YYREEE (reference sequence). The CDR3 has 15 residues. J was trimmed by 3 bases and V by 4 bases; bases with no gene match: 8. The CDR3 region has the DNA TGTGCCAGCAGCCGGGGAGCTAGCGGGAACTACGAGCAGTACTTC. Its protein is CASSRGASGNYEQYF. Full variable domain (remainder filled in from reference TRBV5-4 and TRBJ2-7): ETGVTQSPTHLIKTRGQQVTLRCSSQSGHNTVSWYQQALGQGPQFIFQYYREEENGRGNFPPRFSGLQFPNYSSELNVNALELDDSALYLCASSRGASGNYEQYFGPGTRLTVT.

The CDR3 region has the DNA TGTGCCAGCAGTCCGGCAGTCGGGCGCGAGCAGTACTTC. This encodes CASSPAVGREQYF. The chain links TRBV6-5 to TRBJ2-5; D gene unclear. The J call could be wrong; TRBJ2-7 is a better fit for the DNA end. Germline V lookup: CDR1 MNHEY, CDR2 SVGAGI. The CDR3 is 13 residues long.

The chain joins TRBV5-5 to TRBJ2-6; weak D call: TRBD1 (6 bases). CDR1 is SGHKS, CDR2 YYEKEE, per germline (reference sequence). CDR3 length: 17 residues. Trimming removed 3 bases from V and 0 bases from J, with 13 bases in between. CDR3 DNA: TGTGCCAGCAGCTCCGGTGGGGGCATCTCTGGGGCCAACGTCCTGACTTTC. Translating it yields CASSSGGGISGANVLTF.

CDR3 in amino acids: CSALAGPRTGELFF. The CDR3 DNA reads TGCAGCGCTCTAGCGGGGCCAAGGACCGGGGAGCTGTTTTTT. The rearrangement joins TRBV29-1 to TRBJ2-2; 9 bases are a match to TRBD2. V was clipped by 7 bases and J by 5 bases; unmatched bases: 8. The germline CDR1 and CDR2 sequences are SQVTM and ANQGSEA. CDR3 length: 14 residues.

The chain employs TRBV6-5 and TRBJ2-7; 8 bases line up with TRBD1. Germline CDR1 is MNHEY and CDR2 is SVGAGI. V was pared by 6 bases and J by 3 bases, with 10 bases of the junction left unmatched. The CDR3 consists of 15 residues. Here the CDR3 reads CASSPPGTGYYEQYF. Here the CDR3 DNA reads TGTGCCAGCAGCCCCCCGGGGACAGGTTACTACGAGCAGTACTTC.

This chain links TRBV5-8 with TRBJ2-1, with TRBD1 matching 9 bases. The CDR3 is made up of 15 amino acids. Germline CDR1 reads SGHTS; CDR2 reads YDEGEE. Trimming at V came to 3 bases and at J to 3 bases, leaving 4 bases not matched to a gene. The CDR3 nucleotides read TGTGCCAGCAGCTCCGGACAGGGGAGCTACAATGAGCAGTTCTTC. This sequence encodes CASSSGQGSYNEQFF.

Turning to this clone: Distinct nucleotide sequences in the sample also encode this CDR3. The V and J genes are TRBV6-1 and TRBJ2-5; TRBD1 is a possible D gene (5 bases). Germline CDR1 MNHNS, CDR2 SASEGT. This CDR3 comprises 13 residues. Deletions cut 7 bases from V and 1 base from J, with 10 bases between. The CDR3 loop is CASNTGGQETQYF. Written as DNA, the CDR3 is TGTGCCAGCAACACAGGTGGCCAAGAGACCCAGTACTTC.

The chain is built from TRBV2 and TRBJ1-2, with a tentative D call TRBD1 (6 bases). This CDR3 is 15 amino acids long. Trimming left V 6 bases short and J 5 bases short, with 19 bases between. CDR1 is SNHLY and CDR2 is FYNNEI in the germline V gene. The CDR3 sequence: CASREGRQALYGYTF. The CDR3 DNA reads as TGTGCCAGCAGAGAGGGACGACAGGCGCTTTATGGCTACACCTTC.

This chain's CDR3 is CASSLRGTVPRYGYTF. DNA of the CDR3: TGTGCCAGCAGCTTGCGCGGGACAGTCCCCCGCTATGGCTACACCTTC. The V gene is TRBV5-6, the J gene TRBJ1-2, with 7 bases fitting TRBD1. Trimming cost V 1 base and J 4 bases; bases outside gene matches: 10. Germline loops: CDR1 SGHDT, CDR2 YYEEEE. CDR3 length: 16 residues.

This clone has only one observation. CDR3 sequence reads: CASRGQGRGNQPQHF. DNA for the CDR3: TGTGCCAGCAGGGGACAGGGAAGGGGAAATCAGCCCCAGCATTTT. The chain uses TRBV19 and TRBJ1-5; 9 bases align to TRBD1. Germline trimming cut 9 bases from V and 4 bases from J; bases unmatched to any gene: 10. Germline V gives CDR1 LNHDA, CDR2 SQIVND (reference sequence). The CDR3 has 15 residues. The full variable domain, in which reference TRBV19 and TRBJ1-5 provide the parts outside the CDR3, is DGGITQSPKYLFRKEGQNVTLSCEQNLNHDAMYWYRQDPGQGLRLIYYSQIVNDFQKGDIAEGYSVSREKKESFPLTVTSAQKNPTAFYLCASRGQGRGNQPQHFGDGTRLSIL.

The V call is TRBV28, the J call TRBJ1-5, with 7 bases fitting TRBD1. Unmatched junction bases numbered 5, after V lost 0 bases and J lost 3 bases. CDR1 and CDR2 (germline): MDHEN, SYDVKM. The CDR3 spans 16 residues. The CDR3 DNA reads TGTGCCAGCAGTTTATGGGGGCAGGGGGTCAATCAGCCCCAGCATTTT. This sequence encodes CASSLWGQGVNQPQHF.

As for this clone: At one of its ends the junction is not consistent with the germline gene, which may arise from a read error. The rearrangement links TRBV30 to TRBJ2-7; D is possibly TRBD1 (6 bases). There are 12 residues in the CDR3. The germline V gene has CDR1 GTSNPN and CDR2 SVGIG (reference sequence). In DNA form, the CDR3 reads TGTGCCGGAAGGACAGACTCCCACGAGCAGTACTTC. This codes for CAGRTDSHEQYF.